This TCR beta chain originates from a study of regulatory T cells in long-lasting Graves disease. This CDR3 region has 13 residues. The germline V gene has CDR1 SQVTM and CDR2 ANQGSEA. V was cut by 8 bases and J by 5 bases, with 18 bases left in between. Sequencing libraries for TCR beta were prepared with iRepertoire HTBI primers and Arm-PCR of CDR3 regions. Each CDR3 protein is one row after TCRdb ran MiXCR on the multiplex PCR reads. This sample has about 420,000 distinct CDR3 sequences, with 16% found just once. Whole-study findings and limits: TRBV28, TRBJ1-2 and TRBJ2-5 emerged as the favored segments in persistent disease.

Sample time point: newly diagnosed GD, antithyroid drugs for less than 3 months. The TCR library used RNA extracted from PBMCs. The sample holds many counts of this clonotype. Its antigen is currently unknown. This sample was shared with a second study, whose subject was T cells in Graves' hyperthyroidism and ophthalmopathy.

The sequencing used peripheral blood mononuclear cells (PBMCs), collected at new diagnosis, from a patient treated with antithyroid drugs. This chain joins TRBV29-1 and TRBJ2-5, with D perhaps given as TRBD1 or TRBD2 (6 bases each). This receptor was identified in a woman in her late teens or twenties with Graves disease. The CDR3 is CSSVGGLGETQYF. DNA of the CDR3: TGCAGCTCGGTGGGGGGCCTGGGGGAGACCCAGTACTTC. Drawing the rest from reference TRBV29-1 and TRBJ2-5, the complete variable domain is SAVISQKPSRDICQRGTSLTIQCQVDSQVTMMFWYRQQPGQSLTLIATANQGSEATYESGFVIDKFPISRPNLTFSTLTVSNMSPEDSSIYLCSSVGGLGETQYFGPGTRLLVL.